This T cell receptor beta chain appears in the sequencing data of a study of beta chain features in type 1 diabetes (dated by TCRdb to the late 2010s). For the wider study: No differences in mean age, gender distribution, total cell number or subset yield were found between patients and healthy donors. Across all samples, some 99 million sorted cells were examined, and cell number per subset correlated strongly with RNA yield. The study compared the TCRB repertoires of sorted circulating CD4+ T cell subsets in recently diagnosed type 1 diabetes patients with those in matched healthy donors. Whereas all 30 or so donors provided naive and central memory subsets, regulatory and stem cell-like memory subsets were isolated from just 8 patients and roughly eight healthy donors. Broad study findings and their caveats: HLA sub-analyses involved small numbers of individuals, so any influence of HLA type on TCRB rearrangement remained unresolved. A moderate but significant shortening of TCRB CDR3 length was observed in type 1 diabetes patients in all four CD4+ subsets. Shorter templates might have been favored by PCR, but patient and control samples were amplified and corrected together, so both groups would have been affected equally by any skew. Naive, central memory and regulatory TCRB repertoires appeared to be more alike among patients than among healthy donors. At VDJ recombination sites, patients with type 1 diabetes made fewer insertions and deleted more nucleotides, a pattern implying thymic rearrangement abnormalities. Because cDNA rather than genomic DNA was sequenced, highly expressing activated cells could have been over-represented, although no difference in activation and CD3 levels was found between groups.

For this clone: Its antigen is currently not known. No much larger clonotype is one base removed from it; base qualities were not supplied.

From each donor, a single peripheral blood sample of about 100 mL on average was drawn into heparinised tubes. A BD FACSAria II and a panel including CD45RO, CCR7, CD25, CD127, CD95 and CD27 were used to sort naive, central memory, regulatory and stem cell-like memory CD4+ T cells. A purity above 95% was achieved for all sorted populations. Right away, PBMCs were isolated by Lymphoprep density gradient centrifugation and were stained directly, with no culture step. To minimize batch effects, samples were stained and sorted in pairs, one healthy donor with one patient per experiment. The entire amount of isolated RNA was reverse transcribed using the High Capacity cDNA Reverse Transcription Kit, so the sequenced TCRB transcripts were expressed ones. Deep immunoSEQ sequencing was performed on naive, central memory and regulatory T cell samples, with an average of roughly 3.5 million total reads per sample. Sorted cells were lysed in RLT buffer, and RNA was extracted using DNase-treated RNeasy Micro or Mini kits according to cell number. Each cell subset was processed separately to prevent cross-contamination, with patient and healthy donor samples processed together. Using the immunoSEQ multiplex PCR, TCRB sequences were amplified from cDNA into 87-bp fragments spanning the CDR3 region. The amplicons were sequenced using the Illumina HiSeq platform. On the study's bioinformatics: PCR bias was computationally corrected using synthetic template baselines, reads within Hamming distance 2 were collapsed, and singletons that could not be merged were discarded. Reads were aligned against IMGT so that V, D and J genes, CDR3 length and insertions or deletions at six rearrangement sites could be assigned. Within each subset, clonotype counts were normalized to sorted cell number, and only after that were true diversity and Gini coefficients computed with the tcR R package. The overlap coefficient, calculated on TCRB nucleotide sequences, was used to quantify repertoire sharing. Out-of-frame TCRB sequences from naive cells were analyzed as a proxy for the pre-selection repertoire. The table comes from immuneACCESS by way of TCRdb, which keeps in-frame sequences with V and J called. Part of the clones is missing from these tables; in studies checked, under half for an unresolved V gene and the rest for unknown reasons. Clonal size and the V and J genes are those of that table, whereas D and trimming came from the DNA. The table for this sample lists 390,000 or so clones; more than 11% of them were counted only once. The ten largest clones take up roughly 0.033% of the sample.

CDR1 and CDR2, looked up from the germline V gene, are SQVTM and ANQGSEA. Germline trimming amounts to 6 bases on V and 5 bases on J, with 7 as the count of junction bases outside the gene matches. CDR3 length: 13 amino acids, cysteine to phenylalanine. Only the CDR3 portion is preserved as DNA: 39 bases, with reading frame beginning at the first base. The V gene is TRBV29-1 and the J gene is TRBJ2-1, with 7 bases matching TRBD1. Sample: naive CD4+ T cells from blood. Per the publication, the cell subset or site label means: true naive CD4+ T cells. The TCR comes from a man younger than 45 in good health. The DNA sequence reads TGCAGCGTCGGGGACAGACCTAACAATGAGCAGTTCTTC. Translation gives CSVGDRPNNEQFF.